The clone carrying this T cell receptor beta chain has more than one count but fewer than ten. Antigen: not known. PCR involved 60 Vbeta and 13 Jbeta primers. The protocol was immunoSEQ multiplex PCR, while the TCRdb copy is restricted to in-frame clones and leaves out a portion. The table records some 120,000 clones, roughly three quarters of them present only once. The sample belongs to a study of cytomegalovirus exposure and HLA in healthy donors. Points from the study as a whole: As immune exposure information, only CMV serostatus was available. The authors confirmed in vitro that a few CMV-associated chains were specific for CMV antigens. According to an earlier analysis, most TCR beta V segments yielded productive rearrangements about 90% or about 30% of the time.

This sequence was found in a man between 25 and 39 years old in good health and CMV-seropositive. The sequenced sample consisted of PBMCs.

The CDR3 sequence is CASSLLLANYGYTF. The DNA of the CDR3 is TGTGCCAGCAGCCTCCTCTTAGCTAACTATGGCTACACCTTC. The chain recombines TRBV5-8 with TRBJ1-2; D not resolved. The germline gives CDR1 SGHTS, CDR2 YDEGEE. The CDR3 is made up of 14 amino acids. V lost 4 bases and J 0 bases, leaving 10 bases between the germline ends.